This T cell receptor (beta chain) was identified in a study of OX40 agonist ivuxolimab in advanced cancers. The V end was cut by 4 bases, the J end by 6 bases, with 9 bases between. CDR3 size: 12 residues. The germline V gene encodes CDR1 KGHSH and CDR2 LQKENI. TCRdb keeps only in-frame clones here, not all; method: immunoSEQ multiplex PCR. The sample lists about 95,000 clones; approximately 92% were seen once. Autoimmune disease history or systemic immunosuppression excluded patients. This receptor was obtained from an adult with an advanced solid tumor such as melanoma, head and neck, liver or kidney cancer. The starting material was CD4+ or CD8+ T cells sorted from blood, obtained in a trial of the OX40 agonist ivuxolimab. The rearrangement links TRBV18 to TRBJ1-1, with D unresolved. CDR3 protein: CASSRYSPEAFF. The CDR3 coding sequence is TGTGCCAGCTCACGCTATTCCCCTGAAGCTTTCTTT.